What follows is one TCR beta chain and its context. In its sample, this clonotype was seen many times. No cognate antigen has been identified for it. No much larger clonotype is one base removed from it; base qualities were not supplied. The TCR beta CDR3 regions were amplified from the RNA transcripts. The first round of RT-PCR for the TCR CDR3 was performed with the HTBI primer set and the Qiagen OneStep RT-PCR kit. A second multiplex PCR round built the libraries, followed by size selection and purification. Sequencing of the libraries was done on an Illumina HiSeq2000 using paired-end 100 bp reads. The original methods were these. Raw data were processed with SOAPnuke, discarding reads with adapters, uncalled bases, mean Phred below 15, or no exact constant-primer or identifier match. COPE v1.2.5 was used to merge the high-quality paired reads, and each unique nucleotide sequence was defined as a clonotype. MiTCR v1.1 was used to align the clonotypes against IMGT TRBV, TRBD and TRBJ reference segments. The analysis was restricted to V-J combinations with a frequency above 0.0001, which together covered 98% to 99.2% of the repertoires. A TCS score was defined as the ratio of F50 (clonal expansion) to E x V (chaos), with BLOSUM62-based TCRdist applied between CDR3 peptides within each V-J. Welch's t-statistics and random forest reduced roughly 500 V-J features to around 14, which were used in a naive Bayes classifier (R e1071). The raw public data were reprocessed by TCRdb itself: fastp quality trimming at Q25, MiXCR clonotype calling, in-frame beta chains only. Rows with a matching CDR3 protein are joined into one entry that keeps the most common DNA and genes. TCRdb's processing, not the authors' own work, is the source of the V and J calls. In this sample the table shows 400,000 to 450,000 distinct CDR3 sequences, roughly 14% of which occur a single time. The top ten clonotypes cover approximately 13% of the sample.

The data derive from a study of T cells in Graves' hyperthyroidism and ophthalmopathy (dated by TCRdb to the late 2010s). About the full investigation: Peripheral blood was collected at initial diagnosis, before any treatment. The paper describes TCR Vbeta CDR3 sequencing of 135 peripheral blood samples, made up of 43 ophthalmopathy patients, roughly 80 hyperthyroidism patients and about 17 progressor patients. To identify TCR V-J signatures that set the groups apart, the researchers used a discovery cohort of approximately 98 patients, made up of roughly 40 with Graves' ophthalmopathy and some 55 with stable Graves' hyperthyroidism. Prospective prediction of ophthalmopathy was tested in an independent validation cohort of some 20 hyperthyroidism patients and roughly 16 patients who later progressed to ophthalmopathy. In more than five Graves' hyperthyroidism patients, the study also compared T-cell repertoires from thyroid tissue with T-cell repertoires from blood. Once sampling was done, hyperthyroidism patients were given methimazole at a starting dose of 30 mg daily, whereas ophthalmopathy patients were given high-dose intravenous methylprednisolone. The 100 discovery patients were randomly split 7:3 into training and test sets.

Study-level results and caveats: In validation, progression to ophthalmopathy was predicted by the model with roughly 69% sensitivity and approximately 78% specificity, a median of about 6.4 months before onset. Most expanded thyroid clonotypes (frequency above 0.001) were also detected in blood, suggesting blood repertoires may reflect thyroid immune responses. Sample size was not statistically predetermined, and investigators were not blinded to group allocation. In cross-validation, a model built on a 13 V-J signature told ophthalmopathy apart from stable hyperthyroidism with over 85% sensitivity and approximately 84% specificity, and in testing the same model reached 80%/75%.

From the cysteine through the phenylalanine, the CDR3 covers 15 amino acids. Only the CDR3 DNA is retained, 45 bases long and in frame from the first base. The germline V gene (reference sequence) yields SEHNR for CDR1 and FQNEAQ for CDR2. V was cut back by 6 bases and J by 5 bases, leaving a gap of 18 bases between them. Ophthalmopathy patients had moderately to severely active disease, Clinical Activity Score of at least 3, NOSPECS grade of at least 4, and duration under 3 months. Exclusion was applied to patients with uncontrolled infections, other autoimmune diseases, pregnancy or lactation. Diagnoses were established on the basis of clinical symptoms, serum thyroxine and TRAb, thyroid ultrasound, and orbital computed tomography. PBMCs were isolated from more than 9 ml of fresh peripheral blood by Ficoll-Paque density gradient centrifugation. Trizol reagent was used to extract total RNA, and RNA quality was then checked on an Agilent 2100 Bioanalyzer.

The chain is made from TRBV7-9 and TRBJ2-3; the D segment could be TRBD1, given 5 matching bases. Input material: blood. The sequence derives from a man aged 18 to 35 with Graves' ophthalmopathy. CDR3 sequence: CASSGEYQGGDTQYF. The DNA sequence reads TGTGCCAGCAGTGGAGAATACCAGGGCGGAGATACGCAGTATTTT.